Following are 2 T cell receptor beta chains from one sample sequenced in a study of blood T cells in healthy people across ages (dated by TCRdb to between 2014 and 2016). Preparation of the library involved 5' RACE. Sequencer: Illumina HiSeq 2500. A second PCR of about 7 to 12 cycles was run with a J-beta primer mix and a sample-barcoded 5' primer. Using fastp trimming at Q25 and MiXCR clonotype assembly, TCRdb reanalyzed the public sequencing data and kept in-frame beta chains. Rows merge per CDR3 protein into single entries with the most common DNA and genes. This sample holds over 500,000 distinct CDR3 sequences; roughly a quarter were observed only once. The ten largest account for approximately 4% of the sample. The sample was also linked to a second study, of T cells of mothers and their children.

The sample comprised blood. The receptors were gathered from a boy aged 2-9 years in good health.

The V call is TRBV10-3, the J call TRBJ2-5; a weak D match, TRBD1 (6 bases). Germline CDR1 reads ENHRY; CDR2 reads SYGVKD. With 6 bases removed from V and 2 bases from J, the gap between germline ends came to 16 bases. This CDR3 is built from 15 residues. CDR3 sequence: CAISPYRDPQETQYF. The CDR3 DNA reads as TGTGCCATCAGCCCTTACAGGGACCCGCAAGAGACCCAGTACTTC.

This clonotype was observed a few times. The CDR3 reads CASSFTGRRETQYF. CDR3 in DNA: TGTGCCAGCAGCTTTACAGGGAGGAGGGAGACCCAGTACTTC. The chain recombines TRBV11-2 with TRBJ2-5, with D tentatively TRBD1 or TRBD2 (6 bases each). V gave up 3 bases and J gave up 5 bases, with 13 bases separating them. The CDR3 length is 14 residues. Looked up from germline, CDR1 is SGHAT and CDR2 is FQNNGV.